This T cell receptor beta chain was found in a study of T-cell memory formation after mild COVID-19. Overall study findings and caveats: Contracting CD4+ clones were located mainly in CM and EM, and CD8+ clones in EMRA.

From the 5' RACE reads, TCRdb called clonotypes with MiXCR, one entry per CDR3 protein. This sample carries around 200,000 distinct CDR3 sequences, roughly 18% of them seen once, and the ten largest clones take around 3.9%. This clonotype has at least ten counts. What it recognizes is unknown. Germline V CDR1 and CDR2: SGHTA, FQGNSA. The CDR3 has 15 amino acids. Deletions cut 7 bases from V and 5 bases from J, with 19 bases between. Sample: PBMCs or a T cell subset sorted from them (not recorded which). The genes are TRBV7-2 and TRBJ2-3; D possibly uses TRBD1 or TRBD2 (5 bases each). The sequence came from a man between 18 and 35 years old who had mild COVID-19 (a few samples of this study predate the infection). Cell type and time point are not known. This CDR3 reads CASNLASGPVDTQYF. The DNA for the CDR3 is TGTGCCAGCAATTTAGCGTCGGGGCCAGTAGATACGCAGTATTTT.